A selection of T cell receptor beta chains follows, all from one sample in a study of blood T cells in healthy people across ages. Using its own MiXCR run on the 5' RACE reads, TCRdb lists one record per CDR3 protein. This table has about 1 million distinct CDR3 sequences, under 55% appearing once. The specimen was blood. All receptors come from a woman aged 60-70 years in good health. Both conserved end residues are part of each CDR3. The order of the fields is CDR3 length, V gene, D gene, J gene, CDR3 protein. D genes are given only for firm matches.

15	TRBV7-9	-	TRBJ2-7	CASSLVGANHYEQYF
18	TRBV4-3	-	TRBJ1-4	CASSQTPGKVATNEKLFF
15	TRBV30	-	TRBJ2-1	CAWKFGGGNSNEQFF
13	TRBV5-1	TRBD1	TRBJ1-2	CASSFQGESGYTF
16	TRBV12-3/TRBV12-4	-	TRBJ1-2	CASRKRAGVGKGGYTF
13	TRBV29-1	-	TRBJ2-2	CSVDRQRSGELFF
14	TRBV27	-	TRBJ2-5	CASSWDGEQETQYF
14	TRBV7-8	TRBD2	TRBJ2-1	CAGSLLAGNNEQFF
17	TRBV3-1	-	TRBJ2-1	CASSMGSSWPFVDEQFF
14	TRBV28	-	TRBJ1-2	CASSLPTVAYGYTF
13	TRBV6-1	-	TRBJ2-7	CASSGQTSYEQYF
20	TRBV9	-	TRBJ2-6	CASSEGPRAEIHSGANVLTF
13	TRBV24-1	-	TRBJ2-1	CATSFLADNEQFF
16	TRBV3-1	-	TRBJ2-3	CASRPSGREVTDTQYF
15	TRBV4-1	-	-	CASSQAQKRGYEQYF
17	TRBV7-8	-	TRBJ1-3	CASSLGTASYSGNTIYF
12	TRBV29-1	-	TRBJ1-1	CSVGGVHTEAFF
14	TRBV28	-	-	CASSVQGTHYEQYF
16	TRBV28	TRBD2	TRBJ2-7	CASSETLAGGSNEQYF
18	TRBV9	TRBD1	TRBJ2-3	CASSRGLGTGLSTDTQYF
14	TRBV28	-	-	CASGATDTFYEQYF
14	TRBV29-1	TRBD1	TRBJ2-7	CSVESWRQGSEQYF